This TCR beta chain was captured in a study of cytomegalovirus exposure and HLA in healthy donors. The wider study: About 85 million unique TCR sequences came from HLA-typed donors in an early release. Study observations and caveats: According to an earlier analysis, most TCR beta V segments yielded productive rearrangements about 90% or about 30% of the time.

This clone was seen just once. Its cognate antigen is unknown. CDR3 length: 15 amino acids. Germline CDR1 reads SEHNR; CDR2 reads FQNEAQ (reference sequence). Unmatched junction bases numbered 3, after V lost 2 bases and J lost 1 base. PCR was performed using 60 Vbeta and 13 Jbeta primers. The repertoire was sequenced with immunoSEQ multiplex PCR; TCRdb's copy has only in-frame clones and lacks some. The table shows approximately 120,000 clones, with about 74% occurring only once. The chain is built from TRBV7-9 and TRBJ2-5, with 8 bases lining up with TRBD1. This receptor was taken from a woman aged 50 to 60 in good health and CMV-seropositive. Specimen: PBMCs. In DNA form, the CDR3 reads TGTGCCAGCAGCTTACAAGGGACAGGCCAAGAGACCCAGTACTTC. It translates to CASSLQGTGQETQYF. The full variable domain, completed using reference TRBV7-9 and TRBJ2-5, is DTGVSQNPRHKITKRGQNVTFRCDPISEHNRLYWYRQTLGQGPEFLTYFQNEAQLEKSRLLSDRFSAERPKGSFSTLEIQRTEQGDSAMYLCASSLQGTGQETQYFGPGTRLLVL.